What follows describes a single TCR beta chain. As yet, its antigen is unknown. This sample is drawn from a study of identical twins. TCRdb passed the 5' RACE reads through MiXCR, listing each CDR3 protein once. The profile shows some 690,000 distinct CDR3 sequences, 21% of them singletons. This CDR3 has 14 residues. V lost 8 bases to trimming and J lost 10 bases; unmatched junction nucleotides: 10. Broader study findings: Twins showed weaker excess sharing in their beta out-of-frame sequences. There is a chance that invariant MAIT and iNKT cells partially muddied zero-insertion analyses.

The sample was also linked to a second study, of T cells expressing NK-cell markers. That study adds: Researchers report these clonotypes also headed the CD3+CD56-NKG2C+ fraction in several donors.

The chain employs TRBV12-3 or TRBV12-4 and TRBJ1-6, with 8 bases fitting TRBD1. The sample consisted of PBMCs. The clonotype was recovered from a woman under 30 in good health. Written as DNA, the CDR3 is TGTGCCAGCCGCTCCGGGACAGGCCCATCACCCCTCCACTTT. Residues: CASRSGTGPSPLHF.